These 21 T cell receptor beta chains share one sample of origin, sequenced in a study of cytomegalovirus exposure and HLA in healthy donors. PCR used 60 Vbeta primers and 13 Jbeta primers. Assay used: immunoSEQ multiplex PCR; TCRdb lists only in-frame clones, some missing. The data contain 90,000 to 95,000 clones, over 70% of them singletons. The source material was PBMCs. Source of these receptors: a girl aged 2 to 9 in good health and CMV-seropositive.

V and J are TRBV27 and TRBJ1-1; TRBD1 agrees at 9 bases. The CDR3 sequence is 15 residues long. V was clipped by 6 bases and J by 4 bases; unmatched bases: 9. Germline values: CDR1 MNHEY, CDR2 SMNVEV (reference sequence). CDR3 sequence: CASSLQGAVGTEAFF. In nucleotides, the CDR3 is TGTGCCAGCAGCTTACAGGGGGCAGTGGGCACTGAAGCTTTCTTT.

The chain has TRBV7-2 and TRBJ1-4; no firm D call. This CDR3 has 14 amino acids. Germline V gives CDR1 SGHTA, CDR2 FQGNSA. The ends were cut back, 1 base at V and 5 bases at J, with 8 bases in the middle. The CDR3 protein is CASSLGTGNEKLFF. CDR3 coding DNA: TGTGCCAGCAGCTTAGGGACGGGGAATGAAAAACTGTTTTTT.

The chain joins TRBV9 to TRBJ2-5; TRBD2 matches 7 bases. The CDR3 extends over 15 amino acids. V was pared by 0 bases and J by 1 base, with 3 bases of the junction left unmatched. Germline-derived CDR1 and CDR2 are SGDLS and YYNGEE. CDR3 DNA: TGTGCCAGCAGCGTAGGGGCGGGAGTCCAAGAGACCCAGTACTTC. It yields the protein CASSVGAGVQETQYF.

This chain uses TRBV30 with TRBJ1-1; 10 bases agree with TRBD1. Germline CDR1 reads GTSNPN; CDR2 reads SVGIG (reference sequence). The trim removed 3 bases at V and 1 base at J, leaving 2 bases unmatched. This CDR3 has 14 amino acids. The CDR3 sequence: CAWSRDRGNTEAFF. CDR3 nucleotide sequence: TGTGCCTGGAGCAGGGACAGGGGGAACACTGAAGCTTTCTTT.

This rearrangement joins TRBV5-1 to TRBJ2-1; 10 bases line up with TRBD1. Germline assignment: CDR1 SGHRS and CDR2 YFSETQ. The trim removed 3 bases at V and 0 bases at J, leaving 6 bases unmatched. The CDR3 has 17 amino acids. The CDR3 DNA reads as TGCGCCAGCAGCTCGGGACAGGGGATCAGCTCCTACAATGAGCAGTTCTTC. Its protein is CASSSGQGISSYNEQFF.

The V and J genes are TRBV18 and TRBJ2-3; D gene uncertain. CDR3 length equals 11 residues. Trimming removed 3 bases at V and 6 bases at J, with 4 bases between. Germline CDR1 KGHSH, CDR2 LQKENI. Here the CDR3 reads CASSPMDTQYF. The CDR3 nucleotides read TGTGCCAGCTCACCTATGGATACGCAGTATTTT.

This clone was counted between two and nine times. The junction does not match germline at one end; this may be a read error. The CDR3 is CASSQDRAQRGVF. The CDR3 DNA follows: TGCGCCAGCAGCCAAGATCGGGCACAGCGGGGGGTCTTC. The rearrangement joins TRBV4-1 to TRBJ2-1, with 9 bases lining up with TRBD2. This CDR3 is 13 amino acids long. The germline gives CDR1 MGHRA, CDR2 YSYEKL.

The chain is built from TRBV5-1 and TRBJ1-6; D call uncertain. CDR3 length: 16 residues. Germline V lookup: CDR1 SGHRS, CDR2 YFSETQ. V lost 9 bases to trimming and J lost 8 bases, with 24 bases between them. CDR3 DNA: TGCGCCACCCGAATGACTGCGTCCGAGGTGGATTCACCCCTCCACTTT. This codes for CATRMTASEVDSPLHF.

The chain joins TRBV6-1 to TRBJ1-1, with 9 positions matching TRBD1. With V trimmed by 7 bases and J by 4 bases, 7 bases remained unmatched. The CDR3 is made up of 14 amino acids. The germline V gene has CDR1 MNHNS and CDR2 SASEGT. The DNA for the CDR3 is TGTGCCAGCATCCGACAGGGGGGTACCACTGAAGCTTTCTTT. Translating gives CASIRQGGTTEAFF.

A single count supports this clone. This rearrangement joins TRBV28 to TRBJ2-2; 7 nucleotides line up with TRBD1. Germline V gives CDR1 MDHEN, CDR2 SYDVKM. Germline trimming cut 10 bases from V and 4 bases from J; bases unmatched to any gene: 12. The CDR3 runs 15 residues. The CDR3 DNA is TGTGCCACCACCCATAACAGGGGCGGCACCGGGGAGCTGTTTTTT. Its translation: CATTHNRGGTGELFF.

The genes are TRBV5-1 and TRBJ1-1; no reliable D call. This CDR3 comprises 14 residues. Per germline, CDR1 SGHRS and CDR2 YFSETQ. Deletions cut 2 bases from V and 1 base from J, with 9 bases between. The chain's CDR3 is CASSFKTSNTEAFF. DNA for the CDR3: TGCGCCAGCAGCTTTAAAACATCGAACACTGAAGCTTTCTTT.

This clone has only a few counts. In nucleotides, the CDR3 is TGTGCCAGCAGCCCAAGTAGCGGGATCGGTCATGAGCAGTTCTTC. This translates into CASSPSSGIGHEQFF. This sequence joins TRBV9 and TRBJ2-1; the match to TRBD2 covers 8 bases. V dropped 4 bases and J dropped 8; count of bases not matched to a gene: 11. The CDR3 consists of 15 residues. Germline CDR1 SGDLS, CDR2 YYNGEE.

The genes are TRBV9 and TRBJ2-5, with 10 bases that match TRBD2. CDR1 is SGDLS, CDR2 YYNGEE, per germline. Trimming at V came to 1 base and at J to 5 bases, leaving 11 bases not matched to a gene. The length of the CDR3 is 17 residues. CDR3 in amino acids: CASSVTLAGALGETQYF. The CDR3 DNA sequence: TGTGCCAGCAGCGTAACTCTAGCGGGAGCGCTAGGTGAGACCCAGTACTTC.

Here the CDR3 reads CARSYRLASTDTQYF. CDR3 in DNA: TGTGCCAGAAGTTATAGACTAGCTAGCACAGATACGCAGTATTTT. The rearrangement uses TRBV5-3 and TRBJ2-3; 7 bases match TRBD2. Being an ORF, TRBV5-3 has a function that is uncertain. V lost 5 bases, J lost 0 bases, and 6 bases stayed unmatched. The CDR3 has 15 residues.

The chain recombines TRBV2 with TRBJ1-1; D not certain. V was trimmed by 9 bases and J by 4 bases, leaving 18 bases between them. Germline CDR1 and CDR2: SNHLY and FYNNEI. This CDR3 has 14 amino acids. The DNA of the CDR3 is TGTGCCAGTGGAGTGGTTTTCGGGGTCACTGAAGCTTTCTTT. This encodes CASGVVFGVTEAFF.

The rearrangement joins TRBV6-5 to TRBJ2-1; TRBD2 agrees at 13 bases. Germline loops: CDR1 MNHEY, CDR2 SVGAGI. The CDR3 is 15 residues long. V dropped 6 bases and J dropped 5; count of bases not matched to a gene: 4. For the CDR3, the DNA is TGTGCCAGCAGGAGACTAGCGGGAGGAAACAATGAGCAGTTCTTC. This codes for CASRRLAGGNNEQFF.

The V and J genes are TRBV27 and TRBJ1-1; D call uncertain. Germline CDR1 is MNHEY and CDR2 is SMNVEV (reference sequence). Between the trimmed V and J ends, which lost 6 bases and 1 base, there was a span of 9 bases. The length of the CDR3 is 13 residues. Here the CDR3 DNA reads TGTGCCAGCAGAACACAGTGGAACACTGAAGCTTTCTTT. It codes for CASRTQWNTEAFF.

The count of this clone is one. The chain employs TRBV30 and TRBJ2-5, with a tentative D call TRBD1 (6 bases). Trimming removed 0 bases at V and 4 bases at J, with 12 bases between. The germline gives CDR1 GTSNPN, CDR2 SVGIG (reference sequence). The CDR3 contains 14 residues. CDR3 residues: CAWSVRGGIETQYF. CDR3 DNA: TGTGCCTGGAGTGTAAGAGGGGGTATAGAGACCCAGTACTTC.

J is TRBJ2-1 and V is TRBV19, with a possible D match to TRBD1 (5 bases). The CDR3 contains 18 residues. Per the germline V gene, CDR1 is LNHDA and CDR2 is SQIVND (reference sequence). V was trimmed by 1 base and J by 0 bases, leaving 16 bases between them. CDR3 coding DNA: TGTGCCAGTAGTATAGGGGGTGGGGCGAGGCTCTCCTACAATGAGCAGTTCTTC. The encoded protein is CASSIGGGARLSYNEQFF.

The rearrangement joins TRBV30 to TRBJ2-3; D not resolved. The V gene's germline CDR1 is GTSNPN and CDR2 SVGIG (reference sequence). The V gene lost 2 bases and the J gene lost 2 bases, with 5 bases spanning the gap. This CDR3 contains 12 residues. The CDR3 DNA reads as TGTGCCTGGAGTTCGTACACAGATACGCAGTATTTT. Translated, it gives CAWSSYTDTQYF.

The chain has TRBV29-1 and TRBJ1-2, with 9 bases identical to TRBD1. The germline V gene encodes CDR1 SQVTM and CDR2 ANQGSEA. V lost 1 base, J lost 3 bases, and 12 bases stayed unmatched. CDR3 length: 17 residues. DNA for the CDR3: TGCAGCGTTGAAGGAGAAATTGACAGGGGGTGGGACTATGGCTACACCTTC. This encodes CSVEGEIDRGWDYGYTF.